These 10 T cell receptor beta chains came from one sample sequenced in a study of blood T cell repertoires in COVID-19. Method: immunoSEQ multiplex PCR; TCRdb's copy keeps in-frame clones and lacks some. Among 110,000 or so clones listed, approximately 90% were seen once. The material sequenced was peripheral blood. All receptors come from a woman between 50 and 59 years old with acute or convalescent COVID-19.

The genes are TRBV10-3 and TRBJ2-7, with D possibly being TRBD1 (6 bases). The CDR3 loop spans 14 amino acids. CDR1 and CDR2 (germline): ENHRY, SYGVKD. Trimming took 0 bases from V and 5 from J, leaving 11 bases between them. CDR3 sequence reads: CAISESTQGNEQYF. Here the CDR3 DNA reads TGTGCCATCAGTGAGTCGACCCAGGGGAACGAGCAGTACTTC.

V and J are TRBV9 and TRBJ2-7, with D uncertain. Trimming stripped 1 base from V and 7 bases from J, with 18 bases between. The CDR3 covers 15 residues. CDR1 and CDR2 from the germline V gene are SGDLS and YYNGEE. The CDR3 DNA is TGTGCCAGCAGCGTATCCCCATCGAGGTCTGAAGAGCAGTACTTC. This encodes CASSVSPSRSEEQYF.

The chain recombines TRBV7-2 with TRBJ1-4; the D gene is possibly TRBD1 (5 bases). Trimming took off 3 bases at V and 3 bases at J, with 11 bases between the two ends. This CDR3 region has 15 residues. CDR1 and CDR2 from the germline V gene are SGHTA and FQGNSA. Written as DNA, the CDR3 is TGTGCCAGCAGCTTTCAGGGAACCTCTAATGAAAAACTGTTTTTT. Protein sequence: CASSFQGTSNEKLFF.

The chain links TRBV28 to TRBJ1-5; the match to TRBD1 covers 7 bases. V shed 11 bases and J 3 bases; nucleotides not matched to a gene: 7. Germline CDR1 and CDR2: MDHEN and SYDVKM. CDR3 length equals 13 residues. The CDR3 spells CAVTGTVNQPQHF. CDR3 DNA sequence: TGTGCCGTAACAGGGACAGTCAATCAGCCCCAGCATTTT.

The rearrangement joins TRBV4-3 to TRBJ1-3; 9 nucleotides line up with TRBD1. The germline gives CDR1 LGHNA, CDR2 YSLEER. The CDR3 contains 15 residues. J lost 7 bases, V lost 5 bases, and 9 bases had no gene match. CDR3 sequence (DNA): TGCGCCAGCAGCGAGGGACAGGGCGTCGAGAACACCATATATTTT. Encoded protein: CASSEGQGVENTIYF.

The V call is TRBV5-3, the J call TRBJ1-2; D uncertain. TRBV5-3 is an ORF for which the function is uncertain. The CDR3 loop spans 9 amino acids. Trimming removed 10 bases at V and 8 bases at J, with 9 bases between. CDR3 sequence (DNA): TGTGCCTGGATCGGGGGCTACACCTTC. Residues: CAWIGGYTF.

The CDR3 nucleotides are TGTGCCACCAGTGAGGGGGGGACAGGGAACACTGAAGCTTTCTTT. Translated, it gives CATSEGGTGNTEAFF. This chain links TRBV24-1 with TRBJ1-1, with 8 positions matching TRBD1. V dropped 4 bases and J dropped 1; count of bases not matched to a gene: 4. Germline loops: CDR1 KGHDR, CDR2 SFDVKD. The CDR3 has 15 residues.

The genes are TRBV5-1 and TRBJ2-3; D remains ambiguous. Germline lookup yields CDR1 SGHRS and CDR2 YFSETQ. Trimming left V 5 bases short and J 3 bases short, with 13 bases between. CDR3 length equals 14 residues. Here the CDR3 DNA reads TGCGCCAGCAGACCGGTCCCCGTGACAGATACGCAGTATTTT. Encoded protein: CASRPVPVTDTQYF.

This clone was seen once. This likely comes from a read error, as the CDR3 has no conserved phenylalanine or tryptophan at its end. Because the CDR3's place on the DNA is in doubt, the DNA is left out and the CDR3 is given as listed by TCRdb. The V and J genes are TRBV28 and TRBJ2-7; TRBD1, the table's D call, was not compared with the DNA. Looked up from germline, CDR1 is MDHEN and CDR2 is SYDVKM. Termini included, the CDR3 measures 13 amino acids. CDR3: CASSFASLCRAHI.

The chain links TRBV3-1 (or the pseudogene TRBV3-2) to TRBJ1-5; 9 bases map to TRBD1. CDR1 and CDR2 (germline): LGHDT, YNNKEL (reference sequence). The V gene end was trimmed by 6 bases and the J gene end by 4 bases; junction bases not matched to a gene: 4. The CDR3 has 14 residues. CDR3 nucleotides: TGTGCCAGCAGTGGGACAGGGAGGAATCAGCCCCAGCATTTT. Its protein is CASSGTGRNQPQHF.